One and the same sample provided the 23 T cell receptor beta chains below, sequenced in a study of T cell changes during pregnancy in multiple sclerosis. Assay used: immunoSEQ multiplex PCR; TCRdb lists only in-frame clones, some missing. The sample lists under 70,000 clones; roughly nine tenths were seen once. Material: CD4+ T cells from peripheral blood mononuclear cells, obtained in the first trimester of pregnancy. The source is a female donor with multiple sclerosis, enrolled in a pregnancy study.

The rearrangement uses TRBV6-1 and TRBJ1-5; no clear D gene. Trimming removed 2 bases from V and 4 bases from J, with 9 bases in between. Germline CDR1 is MNHNS and CDR2 is SASEGT. The CDR3 consists of 14 residues. Here the CDR3 reads CASSETPGNQPQHF. The CDR3 DNA reads TGTGCCAGCAGTGAAACGCCGGGTAATCAGCCCCAGCATTTT.

This clone was found once. This chain links TRBV6-5 with TRBJ2-7; D is ambiguous. Trimming removed 2 bases from V and 5 bases from J, with 16 bases in between. Germline CDR1 and CDR2: MNHEY and SVGAGI. The CDR3 consists of 15 residues. CDR3 in DNA: TGTGCCAGCAGTTACGTCCCCAGAACAGTAAACGAGCAGTACTTC. Translated, it gives CASSYVPRTVNEQYF.

The gene calls are TRBV5-1 and TRBJ2-7; TRBD1 matches 7 bases. Germline-derived CDR1 and CDR2 are SGHRS and YFSETQ. This CDR3 contains 13 residues. Germline trimming cut 4 bases from V and 4 bases from J; bases unmatched to any gene: 5. The CDR3 sequence is CASSRQGSYEQYF. The CDR3 region has the DNA TGCGCCAGCAGCCGACAGGGTAGTTACGAGCAGTACTTC.

This CDR3 is CASSLRTSERLLNEQFF. In DNA form, the CDR3 reads TGTGCCAGCAGCCTTCGGACTAGCGAGAGGCTACTCAATGAGCAGTTCTTC. The rearrangement uses TRBV7-9 and TRBJ2-1; 9 bases fit TRBD2. Germline loops: CDR1 SEHNR, CDR2 FQNEAQ (reference sequence). The CDR3 contains 17 residues. V shed 5 bases, J shed 6 bases, and the junction held 14 bases outside the gene matches.

The rearrangement links TRBV6-1 to TRBJ2-7; D is ambiguous. The CDR3 has 15 amino acids. Germline V gene data show CDR1 as MNHNS and CDR2 as SASEGT. V lost 6 bases to trimming and J lost 7 bases, with 22 bases between them. The CDR3 sequence: CASRKVSLGVGEQYF. The CDR3 DNA is TGTGCCAGCAGAAAGGTTTCTCTAGGCGTCGGGGAGCAGTACTTC.

This clone appeared a few times. The chain is built from TRBV12-5 and TRBJ1-1, with 7 bases identical to TRBD1. The ends lost 1 base at V and 9 bases at J; junction bases unmatched: 8. Germline CDR1 is LGHNT and CDR2 is FRNRAP. There are 14 residues in the CDR3. Here the CDR3 reads CASGLGDSKAKAFF. The CDR3, as DNA: TGTGCTAGTGGTTTGGGGGACAGTAAGGCTAAAGCTTTCTTT.

This chain uses TRBV9 with TRBJ1-6; TRBD1 is a possible D gene (6 bases). In germline, CDR1 is SGDLS, CDR2 YYNGEE. V was trimmed by 1 base and J by 7 bases, leaving 21 bases between them. The CDR3 runs to 18 residues. The CDR3 bases are TGTGCCAGCAGCGTACACGATCGGATCAGGGGAGGGAATTCACCCCTCCACTTT. Its translation: CASSVHDRIRGGNSPLHF.

The rearrangement links TRBV18 to TRBJ2-5; the D gene is possibly TRBD1 (6 bases). Germline CDR1 is KGHSH and CDR2 is LQKENI. This CDR3 spans 15 amino acids. V was shortened by 3 bases and J by 1 base, with 12 bases between the two germline ends. The chain's CDR3 is CASSPLQGTQETQYF. The CDR3 DNA sequence: TGTGCCAGCTCACCCCTCCAGGGGACCCAAGAGACCCAGTACTTC.

This CDR3 is CASSLSGANTEAFF. The DNA for the CDR3 is TGTGCCAGCAGTTTGTCAGGGGCTAACACTGAAGCTTTCTTT. V gene TRBV28 combines with J gene TRBJ1-1, with D perhaps TRBD1 (6 bases). The CDR3 consists of 14 residues. Per germline, CDR1 MDHEN and CDR2 SYDVKM. V was cut by 3 bases and J by 2 bases, with 10 bases left in between.

V and J are TRBV5-4 and TRBJ1-1; 9 positions match TRBD1. CDR1 SGHNT and CDR2 YYREEE come from the germline V gene (reference sequence). The V segment lost 4 bases and the J segment 2 bases; nucleotides outside the gene matches: 3. The CDR3 spans 14 residues. CDR3 nucleotide sequence: TGTGCCAGCAGCCCACAGGGGGCCAACACTGAAGCTTTCTTT. Translation gives CASSPQGANTEAFF.

The chain recombines TRBV11-1 with TRBJ2-1, with 8 bases aligning to TRBD1. This CDR3 has 15 amino acids. Germline V gene sequence: CDR1 SGHAT, CDR2 FQDESV (reference sequence). J was trimmed by 2 bases and V by 6 bases; bases with no gene match: 6. CDR3 bases: TGTGCCAGCAGGTTAAGGACAGGGCCCTACAATGAGCAGTTCTTC. Protein sequence: CASRLRTGPYNEQFF.

The rearrangement uses TRBV9 and TRBJ1-6, with TRBD1 as a possible D gene (6 bases). Per germline, CDR1 SGDLS and CDR2 YYNGEE. The CDR3 length is 14 residues. Trimming removed 0 bases at V and 9 bases at J, with 10 bases between. The CDR3 region has the DNA TGTGCCAGCAGCGTAGCAGGGGTGGGTTCACCCCTCCACTTT. Its translation is CASSVAGVGSPLHF.

V gene TRBV6-1 combines with J gene TRBJ1-6, with D uncertain. CDR3 length equals 14 residues. CDR1 and CDR2 from the germline V gene are MNHNS and SASEGT. V was pared by 6 bases and J by 1 base, with 7 bases between. The CDR3 coding sequence is TGTGCCAGCAGGGCCAGGTCCTATAATTCACCCCTCCACTTT. Its translation: CASRARSYNSPLHF.

The chain joins TRBV10-2 to TRBJ1-2; maybe TRBD1 (5 bases). This CDR3 has 11 residues. The ends were cut back, 5 bases at V and 7 bases at J, with 8 bases in the middle. Germline CDR1 reads WSHSY; CDR2 reads SAAADI. The CDR3 here is CASSTGGGYTF. The CDR3 DNA sequence: TGCGCCAGCAGTACGGGGGGTGGCTACACCTTC.

This clone appeared a single time. The chain has TRBV5-5 and TRBJ1-2, with 8 nucleotides matching TRBD1. Unmatched junction bases numbered 10, after V lost 0 bases and J lost 6 bases. CDR3 length: 16 residues. Germline CDR1 and CDR2: SGHKS and YYEKEE (reference sequence). As DNA, the CDR3 is TGTGCCAGCAGCTTGGTTCGGACAGGGATGGGGAATGGCTACACCTTC. As protein: CASSLVRTGMGNGYTF.

This clone was counted a single time. The chain is built from TRBV5-4 and TRBJ1-1; weak D call: TRBD1 (6 bases). This CDR3 contains 15 residues. CDR1 is SGHNT, CDR2 YYREEE, per germline (reference sequence). Trimming took 5 bases from V and 2 from J, leaving 16 bases between them. DNA of the CDR3: TGTGCCAGCAGGAGTTGGACAGCCGTAAACACTGAAGCTTTCTTT. Residues: CASRSWTAVNTEAFF.

V is TRBV5-6 and J is TRBJ2-5; 7 bases map to TRBD1. The V gene's germline CDR1 is SGHDT and CDR2 YYEEEE. V shed 4 bases and J 4 bases; nucleotides not matched to a gene: 10. The CDR3 has 15 residues. CDR3 DNA: TGTGCCAGCAGCAAGACAGGGAGCCGCGGAGAGACCCAGTACTTC. It translates to CASSKTGSRGETQYF.

This rearrangement joins TRBV6-5 to TRBJ1-6, with D unresolved. The V gene lost 2 bases and the J gene lost 0 bases, with 5 bases spanning the gap. Germline V gene data show CDR1 as MNHEY and CDR2 as SVGAGI. The length of the CDR3 is 15 residues. Written as DNA, the CDR3 is TGTGCCAGCAGTTACGTGAGCTCCTATAATTCACCCCTCCACTTT. It encodes CASSYVSSYNSPLHF.

This clone was picked up one time. The V call is TRBV14, the J call TRBJ1-4, with D perhaps TRBD1 (5 bases). The CDR3 has 15 amino acids. The germline CDR1 and CDR2 sequences are SGHDN and FVKESK. The V and J ends lost 2 bases and 5 bases respectively, with 12 bases between them. In nucleotides, the CDR3 is TGTGCCAGCAGCCAAAGGAGGGGCTCGAATGAAAAACTGTTTTTT. Translation: CASSQRRGSNEKLFF.

This chain links TRBV7-7 with TRBJ2-5, with D perhaps TRBD1 (5 bases). The CDR3 runs to 13 residues. Germline V gene sequence: CDR1 SSHAT, CDR2 FNYEAQ (reference sequence). V gave up 4 bases and J gave up 5 bases, with 11 bases separating them. Here the CDR3 DNA reads TGTGCCAGCAGCTCTAGGGGTCGGGAGACCCAGTACTTC. This translates into CASSSRGRETQYF.

The chain recombines TRBV7-3 with TRBJ2-5; 10 bases are a match to TRBD1. V lost 5 bases, J lost 2 bases, and 5 bases stayed unmatched. Per the germline V gene, CDR1 is SGHTA and CDR2 is FQGTGA. The CDR3 is made up of 15 amino acids. Here the CDR3 reads CASSRGQGSQETQYF. The CDR3 bases are TGTGCCAGCAGCAGGGGACAGGGGTCACAAGAGACCCAGTACTTC.

The chain joins TRBV6-6 to TRBJ2-7; 9 nucleotides align to TRBD2. V trimming: 7 bases; J trimming: 2 bases; junction bases outside the gene matches: 6. The length of the CDR3 is 14 residues. CDR1 and CDR2 from the germline V gene are MNHNY and SVGAGI (reference sequence). The CDR3 protein is CASNPSGVPYEQYF. The CDR3 DNA sequence: TGTGCCAGCAACCCTAGCGGGGTCCCCTACGAGCAGTACTTC.

The DNA of the CDR3 is TGTGCCAGCAGCTTGGGGGCTAGCGGGGGGCAGGGTGAGCAGTTCTTC. Protein: CASSLGASGGQGEQFF. The J gene is TRBJ2-1, the V gene TRBV7-3; TRBD2 matches 11 bases. Germline V gene sequence: CDR1 SGHTA, CDR2 FQGTGA. The CDR3 runs 16 residues. J was trimmed by 9 bases and V by 3 bases; bases with no gene match: 10.